This passage covers 16 T cell receptor beta chains from one sample sequenced in a study of blood T cell repertoires in COVID-19. The data were produced by immunoSEQ multiplex PCR, yet TCRdb's version contains in-frame clones alone and is incomplete. The sample gives around 160,000 clones, approximately 90% of which show up once; around 15% is in the top ten. Material for sequencing was peripheral blood. These receptor sequences come from a man aged 18 to 35 with COVID-19, enrolled during active disease.

The V call is TRBV4-1, the J call TRBJ2-1; 9 nucleotides line up with TRBD2. The CDR3 runs 18 residues. Germline CDR1 MGHRA, CDR2 YSYEKL. The trim removed 0 bases at V and 4 bases at J, leaving 10 bases unmatched. This CDR3 reads CASSQDYRLAVRYNEQFF. The CDR3 DNA reads as TGCGCCAGCAGCCAAGACTATCGACTAGCGGTACGATACAATGAGCAGTTCTTC.

The rearrangement uses TRBV7-8 and TRBJ1-2; a possible D gene is TRBD1 (5 bases). The length of the CDR3 is 12 residues. From germline, CDR1 is SGHVS and CDR2 FQNEAQ. The V and J ends lost 3 bases and 4 bases respectively, with 6 bases between them. The CDR3 DNA follows: TGTGCCAGCAGCTTGGACACCTATGGCTACACCTTC. Translating it yields CASSLDTYGYTF.

The table lists this clone with a few counts. The chain recombines TRBV24-1 with TRBJ2-2, with D unclear. This CDR3 spans 16 amino acids. Germline CDR1 and CDR2: KGHDR and SFDVKD. V lost 0 bases to trimming and J lost 0 bases, with 7 bases between them. CDR3: CATSDLDSSNTGELFF. As DNA, the CDR3 is TGTGCCACCAGTGATTTGGACTCCTCGAACACCGGGGAGCTGTTTTTT.

The CDR3 DNA reads TGTGCCAGCAGCCAAGTATCGGGAGTAGCAAAAAACATTCAGTACTTC. Translated, it gives CASSQVSGVAKNIQYF. The V call is TRBV4-2, the J call TRBJ2-4; the D gene is possibly TRBD2 (6 bases). The CDR3 has 16 amino acids. Germline V gene data show CDR1 as LGHNA and CDR2 as YNFKEQ. Trimming cost V 1 base and J 4 bases, with 14 bases left between them.

This clone was counted a single time. The chain recombines TRBV24-1 with TRBJ2-3, with D perhaps TRBD1 (6 bases). This CDR3 is 15 amino acids long. V lost 6 bases and J 0 bases, leaving 12 bases between the germline ends. Per the germline V gene, CDR1 is KGHDR and CDR2 is SFDVKD. The CDR3 coding sequence is TGTGCCACCAGTCGAGCCAGGGGAAGCACAGATACGCAGTATTTT. It translates to CATSRARGSTDTQYF.

The rearrangement joins TRBV6-5 to TRBJ1-2; no definite D call. The CDR3 length is 15 residues. Germline assignment: CDR1 MNHEY and CDR2 SVGAGI. Trimming pared 5 bases from V and 2 bases from J, leaving 15 bases between. In DNA form, the CDR3 reads TGTGCCAGCAGTCCCCGCCGGAACGGGAACTATGGCTACACCTTC. This sequence encodes CASSPRRNGNYGYTF.

The V and J genes are TRBV7-6 and TRBJ2-1, with TRBD2 as a possible D gene (6 bases). V dropped 5 bases and J dropped 0 bases, with 14 bases sitting between them. The CDR3 is 16 residues long. The V gene's germline CDR1 is SGHVS and CDR2 FNYEAQ. The CDR3 spells CASSPRLGPSYNEQFF. CDR3 bases: TGTGCCAGCAGCCCGAGACTAGGGCCCTCCTACAATGAGCAGTTCTTC.

V gene TRBV12-3 or TRBV12-4 combines with J gene TRBJ1-1; the match to TRBD1 covers 7 bases. There are 13 residues in the CDR3. After removal of 5 bases from V and 0 bases from J, the junction contained 0 bases not matched to a gene. The CDR3 DNA reads as TGTGCCAGCAGTGACAGGGTGAACACTGAAGCTTTCTTT. Protein: CASSDRVNTEAFF.

V gene TRBV7-2 combines with J gene TRBJ1-1; no clear D gene. Germline assignment: CDR1 SGHTA and CDR2 FQGNSA. The CDR3 has 13 residues. Trimming stripped 10 bases from V and 1 base from J, with 13 bases between. CDR3 sequence reads: CATSTERNTEAFF. CDR3 nucleotide sequence: TGTGCCACATCAACAGAAAGGAACACTGAAGCTTTCTTT.

The chain combines TRBV29-1 with TRBJ2-3, with 8 nucleotides matching TRBD2. CDR1 is SQVTM, CDR2 ANQGSEA, per germline. This CDR3 region has 14 residues. The junction had 3 bases not matched to a gene; V was cut back by 4 bases and J by 0 bases. CDR3 residues: CSVVRGRSTDTQYF. In nucleotides, the CDR3 is TGCAGCGTTGTCCGCGGGAGGAGCACAGATACGCAGTATTTT.

The chain employs TRBV13 and TRBJ2-1; TRBD1 matches at 7 bases. Germline CDR1 reads PRHDT; CDR2 reads FYEKMQ (reference sequence). With V trimmed by 2 bases and J by 4 bases, 8 bases remained unmatched. The CDR3 runs 16 residues. The CDR3 protein is CASSLRQGVLYNEQFF. The CDR3 DNA is TGTGCCAGCAGCTTAAGACAGGGAGTCTTATACAATGAGCAGTTCTTC.

The chain is built from TRBV4-1 and TRBJ1-1, with D hard to call. This CDR3 spans 17 amino acids. Looked up from germline, CDR1 is MGHRA and CDR2 is YSYEKL. Trimming left V 2 bases short and J 2 bases short, with 18 bases between. The CDR3 region is CASSQFSPARGNTEAFF. The CDR3 bases are TGCGCCAGCAGCCAATTTTCCCCCGCCCGAGGAAACACTGAAGCTTTCTTT.

This sequence joins TRBV29-1 and TRBJ1-3; D uncertain. With 3 bases removed from V and 1 base from J, the gap between germline ends came to 7 bases. The germline V gene has CDR1 SQVTM and CDR2 ANQGSEA. This CDR3 region has 13 residues. CDR3 nucleotide sequence: TGCAGCGTTGAGGAGGTTTCTGGAAACACCATATATTTT. Amino acid sequence: CSVEEVSGNTIYF. The whole variable domain, filled in from reference TRBV29-1 and TRBJ1-3, reads SAVISQKPSRDICQRGTSLTIQCQVDSQVTMMFWYRQQPGQSLTLIATANQGSEATYESGFVIDKFPISRPNLTFSTLTVSNMSPEDSSIYLCSVEEVSGNTIYFGEGSWLTVV.

This sequence joins TRBV6-4 and TRBJ1-5, with unresolved D. Germline V lookup: CDR1 MRHNA, CDR2 SNTAGT. The V gene lost 0 bases and the J gene lost 0 bases, with 18 bases spanning the gap. The CDR3 is 19 amino acids. The CDR3 here is CASSDSTGVGRNSNQPQHF. CDR3 nucleotides: TGTGCCAGCAGTGACTCGACTGGTGTAGGTCGAAATAGCAATCAGCCCCAGCATTTT.

V is TRBV19 and J is TRBJ2-2; D unresolved. CDR1 is LNHDA, CDR2 SQIVND, per germline (reference sequence). The CDR3 loop spans 11 amino acids. V lost 10 bases and J 6 bases, leaving 9 bases between the germline ends. The CDR3 coding sequence is TGTGCCACCCACAAATCCGGGGAGCTGTTTTTT. Its protein product is CATHKSGELFF.

V is TRBV19 and J is TRBJ2-2, with D tentatively TRBD2 (6 bases). Trimming shortened V by 4 bases and J by 0 bases, and 9 bases separated the two germline ends. Germline assignment: CDR1 LNHDA and CDR2 SQIVND (reference sequence). This CDR3 has 15 amino acids. In DNA, the CDR3 is TGTGCCAGTAGTAGGCTAGCGTCGAACACCGGGGAGCTGTTTTTT. This translates into CASSRLASNTGELFF.